This is a list of T cell receptor beta chains from one sample in a study of human T cells and chemical hapten exposure. TCRdb used MiXCR to reprocess the RACE reads, holding one entry per CDR3 protein. The sample lists 150,000 to 200,000 distinct CDR3 sequences; almost 30% were seen once. Sequences were derived from whole blood, sampled in connection with sensitization to the hapten diphenylcyclopropenone (DPC). The receptors originated from a woman in her thirties with alopecia areata. Some clones in this sample may be carry-over from other donors' samples. The CDR3 runs from the conserved cysteine through the conserved F or W. The D gene is left open where the match is weak. A clone size is listed for some rows: how often the clone was seen (once, few, many), or a class if it is expanded.

V,size,J,D,CDR3,DNA
TRBV18,NA,TRBJ2-1,NA,CASSPMSANSYNKQFF,TGTGCCAGCTCACCAATGAGCGCCAATTCCTACAATAAGCAGTTCTTC
TRBV7-6,once,TRBJ2-3,TRBD1,CASSQRDRDSDTQYF,TGTGCCAGCAGCCAACGGGACAGGGACTCAGATACGCAGTATTTT
TRBV6-4,many,TRBJ2-4,NA,CAGGLDIQYF,TGTGCCGGGGGCTTAGACATTCAGTACTTC
TRBV12-3/TRBV12-4,few,TRBJ1-5,TRBD1,CASSDGTGYQPQHF,TGTGCCAGCAGTGATGGGACAGGGTATCAGCCCCAGCATTTT
TRBV20-1,NA,TRBJ1-5,NA,CSAREGTKSRNQPQHF,TGCAGTGCTAGAGAGGGGACAAAGTCAAGAAATCAGCCCCAGCATTTT
TRBV6-5,NA,TRBJ1-3,NA,CASSITSTGNTIYF,TGTGCCAGCAGTATAACAAGCACTGGAAACACCATATATTTT
TRBV5-5,NA,TRBJ2-1,NA,CASSLDQGSYNEQFF,TGTGCCAGCAGCTTGGATCAGGGATCCTACAATGAGCAGTTCTTC
TRBV29-1,many,TRBJ2-5,NA,CSVDGGRGETQYF,TGCAGCGTTGACGGGGGCCGAGGCGAGACCCAGTACTTC
TRBV12-3/TRBV12-4,NA,TRBJ1-2,TRBD1,CASSGTGFYGYTF,TGTGCCAGCAGTGGGACAGGATTCTATGGCTACACCTTC
TRBV7-8,NA,TRBJ1-6,TRBD1,CASSRTGGVSPLHF,TGTGCCAGCAGCCGGACAGGGGGCGTTTCACCCCTCCACTTT
TRBV2,NA,TRBJ1-2,NA,CASSEMRYCYTF,TGTGCCAGCAGTGAAATGAGATATTGCTACACCTTC
TRBV11-2,NA,TRBJ2-2,TRBD2,CASRTLGLAGGRGTGELFF,TGTGCCAGCAGGACCCTGGGACTAGCGGGGGGCCGTGGCACCGGGGAGCTGTTTTTT
TRBV6-6,NA,TRBJ2-1,NA,CASTESSYNEQFF,TGTGCCAGCACGGAGAGCTCCTACAATGAGCAGTTCTTC
TRBV11-3,NA,TRBJ2-1,NA,CASSLDTGSTLNEQFF,TGTGCCAGCAGCTTAGATACAGGGTCCACACTCAATGAGCAGTTCTTC
TRBV28,NA,TRBJ1-5,NA,CASSLYLPGTTGANQPQHF,TGTGCCAGCAGTCTGTACTTACCTGGGACAACCGGGGCGAATCAGCCCCAGCATTTT
TRBV20-1,NA,TRBJ2-5,NA,CSARDIKGRQETQYF,TGCAGTGCTAGAGATATTAAAGGAAGGCAAGAGACCCAGTACTTC
TRBV5-1,NA,TRBJ2-1,TRBD1,CASSPPGWTGLNEQFF,TGCGCCAGCAGCCCCCCTGGGTGGACAGGACTCAATGAGCAGTTCTTC
TRBV6-1,few,TRBJ2-1,NA,CASSDSGSIHEQFF,TGTGCCAGCAGTGATTCCGGGAGTATCCATGAGCAGTTCTTC
TRBV20-1,many,TRBJ1-5,TRBD1,CSARPGGNNQPQHF,TGCAGTGCTAGACCAGGGGGAAACAATCAGCCCCAGCATTTT
TRBV29-1,few,TRBJ2-1,NA,CSVGSRLPPYNEQFF,TGCAGCGTTGGCTCCAGGTTGCCTCCTTACAATGAGCAGTTCTTC
TRBV29-1,NA,TRBJ2-1,TRBD2,CSVEIGSGSGNEQFF,TGCAGCGTTGAAATCGGTAGCGGGAGTGGGAATGAGCAGTTCTTC
TRBV7-2,NA,TRBJ2-7,NA,CASSLGAGVGGEQYF,TGTGCCAGCAGCTTAGGGGCGGGAGTAGGGGGCGAGCAGTACTTC
TRBV6-1,NA,TRBJ1-6,TRBD1,CASSEGTASSPLHF,TGTGCCAGCAGTGAGGGGACAGCGAGTTCACCCCTCCACTTT
TRBV28,NA,TRBJ1-2,TRBD1,CASSLTGGAGGYTF,TGTGCCAGCAGCCTGACAGGGGGCGCGGGGGGCTACACCTTC
TRBV12-3/TRBV12-4,NA,TRBJ1-5,TRBD1,CASSLEGTGHNQPQHF,TGTGCCAGCAGTTTAGAGGGGACAGGGCACAATCAGCCCCAGCATTTT
TRBV29-1,NA,TRBJ2-1,TRBD2,CSVESGRAFGNEQFF,TGCAGCGTTGAGAGCGGGAGGGCTTTCGGGAATGAGCAGTTCTTC
TRBV7-2,many,TRBJ1-1,NA,CASSLDLYTEAFF,TGTGCCAGCAGCTTAGATCTGTACACTGAAGCTTTCTTT
TRBV7-9,NA,TRBJ2-2,NA,CASSATGELFF,TGTGCCAGCAGCGCTACCGGGGAGCTGTTTTTT
TRBV28,NA,TRBJ2-7,NA,CASTLGGVSSYEQYF,TGTGCCAGCACTCTAGGGGGGGTTTCTTCGTACGAGCAGTACTTC
TRBV2,NA,TRBJ2-2,TRBD1,CASSRRGLDTGELFF,TGTGCCAGCAGTCGCAGGGGGCTGGACACCGGGGAGCTGTTTTTT
TRBV7-3,NA,TRBJ2-3,NA,CASSSVGGTQYF,TGTGCCAGCAGCTCCGTCGGGGGTACGCAGTATTTT
TRBV12-3/TRBV12-4,NA,TRBJ1-4,NA,CASSLQEGGGEKLFF,TGTGCCAGCAGTCTTCAAGAGGGGGGTGGGGAAAAACTGTTTTTT
TRBV19,few,TRBJ1-5,NA,CASSISPSVPQHF,TGTGCCAGTAGTATCTCCCCAAGCGTACCCCAGCATTTT
TRBV5-1,NA,TRBJ2-2,NA,CASRRPDTGELFF,TGCGCCAGCAGGAGACCGGACACCGGGGAGCTGTTTTTT
TRBV9,few,TRBJ2-3,TRBD2,CASSAIGFAGGGDTQYF,TGTGCCAGCAGCGCAATAGGGTTCGCGGGGGGCGGCGATACGCAGTATTTT
TRBV10-3,NA,TRBJ2-3,NA,CAISESERGPQYF,TGTGCCATCAGTGAGTCGGAAAGGGGTCCCCAGTATTTT
TRBV18,NA,TRBJ2-7,TRBD1,CASSPPGQGAHEQYF,TGTGCCAGCTCACCCCCGGGACAGGGGGCCCACGAGCAGTACTTC
TRBV28,many,TRBJ2-7,NA,CASMRALEQYF,TGTGCCAGCATGCGGGCCCTCGAGCAGTACTTC
TRBV7-8,NA,TRBJ1-2,NA,CASSYTTDNYGYTF,TGTGCCAGCAGCTACACGACAGATAACTATGGCTACACCTTC
TRBV5-1,NA,TRBJ1-4,NA,CASSAIQPNEKLFF,TGCGCCAGCAGCGCAATCCAACCCAATGAAAAACTGTTTTTT
TRBV7-8,few,TRBJ1-1,NA,CASTADRMNTEAFF,TGTGCCAGCACCGCAGACAGGATGAACACTGAAGCTTTCTTT
TRBV2,NA,TRBJ2-5,NA,CASTRGYPKETQYF,TGTGCCAGCACCCGGGGCTACCCAAAAGAGACCCAGTACTTC
TRBV20-1,few,TRBJ2-3,TRBD2,CRVTGTSGGAGTDTQYF,TGCAGGGTCACCGGGACTAGCGGGGGGGCGGGCACAGATACGCAGTATTTT
TRBV28,NA,TRBJ2-7,NA,CASIRSSPYEQYF,TGTGCCAGCATCCGGTCCTCACCCTACGAGCAGTACTTC
TRBV5-1,few,TRBJ1-1,NA,CASSSGQRMNTEAFF,TGCGCCAGCAGCAGTGGACAGCGAATGAACACTGAAGCTTTCTTT
TRBV20-1,NA,TRBJ1-2,NA,CSARVPPGLDYGYTF,TGCAGTGCTAGAGTCCCCCCGGGACTGGACTATGGCTACACCTTC
TRBV28,few,TRBJ1-5,NA,CASIRGGGLHQPQHF,TGTGCCAGCATCCGGGGTGGGGGCTTACATCAGCCCCAGCATTTT
TRBV6-1,NA,TRBJ1-1,NA,CASSEVGLPPAEAFF,TGTGCCAGCAGTGAAGTGGGGCTCCCGCCGGCTGAAGCTTTCTTT